This T cell receptor beta chain was recovered during a study of cytomegalovirus exposure and HLA in healthy donors. PCR involved 60 Vbeta and 13 Jbeta primers. TCRdb's table, derived via immunoSEQ multiplex PCR, lists solely in-frame clones and lacks some. The repertoire consists of roughly 100,000 clones, with roughly 80% occurring once and the leading ten covering 7.5% to 10%. The CDR3 loop spans 15 amino acids. Germline V gene data show CDR1 as SGHNT and CDR2 as YENEEA. With V trimmed by 5 bases and J by 3 bases, 4 bases remained unmatched. The V gene is TRBV11-3, the J gene TRBJ1-2; TRBD1 aligns across 12 bases. This TCR was sampled from a woman in her thirties or forties in good health and CMV-seropositive. The sample taken for sequencing was PBMCs. Here the CDR3 DNA reads TGTGCCAGCAGCCGAGGGACAGGGGGCGACTATGGCTACACCTTC. Translated, it gives CASSRGTGGDYGYTF.